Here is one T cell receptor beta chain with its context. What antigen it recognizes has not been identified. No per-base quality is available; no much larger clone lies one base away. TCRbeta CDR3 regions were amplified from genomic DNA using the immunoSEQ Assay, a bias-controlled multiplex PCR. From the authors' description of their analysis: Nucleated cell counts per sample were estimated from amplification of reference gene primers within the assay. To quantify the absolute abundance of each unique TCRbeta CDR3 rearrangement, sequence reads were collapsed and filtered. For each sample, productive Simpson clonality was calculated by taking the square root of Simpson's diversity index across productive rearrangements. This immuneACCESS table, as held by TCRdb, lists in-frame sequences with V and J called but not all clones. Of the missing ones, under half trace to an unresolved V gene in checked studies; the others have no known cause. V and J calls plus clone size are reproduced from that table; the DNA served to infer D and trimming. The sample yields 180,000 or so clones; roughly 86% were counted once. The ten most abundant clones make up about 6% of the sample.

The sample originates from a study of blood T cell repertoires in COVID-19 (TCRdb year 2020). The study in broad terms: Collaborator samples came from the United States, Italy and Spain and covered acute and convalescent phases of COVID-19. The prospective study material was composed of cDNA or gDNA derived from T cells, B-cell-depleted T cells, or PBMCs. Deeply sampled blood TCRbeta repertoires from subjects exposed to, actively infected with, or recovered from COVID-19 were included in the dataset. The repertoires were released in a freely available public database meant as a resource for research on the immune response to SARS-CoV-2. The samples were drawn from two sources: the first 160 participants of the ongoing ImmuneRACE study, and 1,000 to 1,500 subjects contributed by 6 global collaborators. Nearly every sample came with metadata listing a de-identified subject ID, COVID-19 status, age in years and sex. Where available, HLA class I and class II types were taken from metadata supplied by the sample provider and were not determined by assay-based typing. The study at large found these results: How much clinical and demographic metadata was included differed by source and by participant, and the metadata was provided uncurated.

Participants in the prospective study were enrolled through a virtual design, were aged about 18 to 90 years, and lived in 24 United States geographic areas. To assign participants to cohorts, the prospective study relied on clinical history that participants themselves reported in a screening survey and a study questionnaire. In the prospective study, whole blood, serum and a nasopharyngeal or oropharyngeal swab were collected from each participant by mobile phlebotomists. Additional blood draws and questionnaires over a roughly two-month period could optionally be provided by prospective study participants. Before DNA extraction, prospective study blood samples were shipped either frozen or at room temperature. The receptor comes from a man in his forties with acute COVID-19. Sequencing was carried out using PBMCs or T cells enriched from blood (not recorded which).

The DNA reads TGTGCCAGCAGCCCCAATGTCGACAGGAGAGTCGGCTACACCTTC. Translated, it reads CASSPNVDRRVGYTF. The chain joins TRBV7-6 to TRBJ1-2, and possibly TRBD1, on 6 matching bases. CDR1 and CDR2 (SGHVS, FNYEAQ) derive from the germline V gene. Trimming at the junction amounts to 5 bases on V and 8 bases on J, and the germline ends lie 21 bases apart. From the cysteine up to the phenylalanine, the CDR3 has a length of 15 residues. Only the CDR3 region is kept as DNA, spanning 45 bases read in frame from base 1. Extended through the reference TRBV7-6 and TRBJ1-2 proteins, this CDR3 yields the full variable domain: GAGVSQSPRYKVTKRGQDVALRCDPISGHVSLYWYRQALGQGPEFLTYFNYEAQQDKSGLPNDRFSAERPEGSISTLTIQRTEQRDSAMYRCASSPNVDRRVGYTFGSGTRLTVV.